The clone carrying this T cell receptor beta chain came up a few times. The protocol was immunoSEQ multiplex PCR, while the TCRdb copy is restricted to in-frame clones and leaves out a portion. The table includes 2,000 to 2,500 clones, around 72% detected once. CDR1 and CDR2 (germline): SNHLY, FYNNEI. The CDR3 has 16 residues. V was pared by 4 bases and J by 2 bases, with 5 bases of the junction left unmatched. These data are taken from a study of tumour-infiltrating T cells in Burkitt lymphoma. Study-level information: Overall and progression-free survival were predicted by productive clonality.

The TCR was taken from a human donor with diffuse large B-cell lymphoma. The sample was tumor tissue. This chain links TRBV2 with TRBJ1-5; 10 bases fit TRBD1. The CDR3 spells CASSGDRGFRNQPQHF. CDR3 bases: TGTGCCAGCAGTGGGGACAGGGGCTTTCGCAATCAGCCCCAGCATTTT.